Listed here are 22 T cell receptor beta chains from one sample, sequenced in a study of T-cell reconstitution after alpha-beta-depleted transplantation in children. The library targeted TCRbeta and was prepared with unique molecular identifiers. In TCRdb, the PCR reads were re-called with MiXCR into one record per CDR3 protein. This sample has roughly 220,000 distinct CDR3 sequences, with approximately 9.9% found just once. The sample consisted of PBMCs from the stem cell graft donor, taken from the stem cell graft. The receptors shown here come from a human donor who donated a stem cell graft to a child with SCID.

At least ten counts were recorded for this clonotype. This rearrangement joins TRBV5-1 to TRBJ2-7, with D possibly called TRBD1 or TRBD2 (6 bases each). CDR1 and CDR2 from the germline V gene are SGHRS and YFSETQ. Trimming stripped 1 base from V and 2 bases from J, with 19 bases between. The CDR3 totals 17 residues. For the CDR3, the DNA is TGCGCCAGCAGCTTGAATGGCGACAGGCGGGACCCCTACGAGCAGTACTTC. Residues: CASSLNGDRRDPYEQYF.

This clonotype was observed at least ten times. V usage is TRBV5-1 and J usage is TRBJ2-2; D assignment may be TRBD1 or TRBD2 (5 bases each). This CDR3 comprises 13 residues. CDR1 is SGHRS and CDR2 is YFSETQ in the germline V gene. Between the trimmed V and J ends, which lost 3 bases and 3 bases, there was a span of 6 bases. The CDR3 coding sequence is TGCGCCAGCAGCTCGGGACACACCGGGGAGCTGTTTTTT. The encoded protein is CASSSGHTGELFF.

This clonotype came up many times. The chain recombines TRBV6-1 with TRBJ2-7, with TRBD1 matching 7 bases. Germline V CDR1 and CDR2: MNHNS, SASEGT. The ends lost 4 bases at V and 0 bases at J; junction bases unmatched: 6. This CDR3 contains 15 residues. In DNA form, the CDR3 reads TGTGCCAGCAGTGGTCCGGGACAGAACTCCTACGAGCAGTACTTC. Residues: CASSGPGQNSYEQYF.

This clonotype was counted between two and nine times. This chain links TRBV20-1 with TRBJ2-5; 12 bases match TRBD1. Trimming removed 6 bases from V and 6 bases from J; junction bases left unmatched: 20. CDR1 DFQATT and CDR2 SNEGSKA come from the germline V gene (reference sequence). The CDR3 is 18 amino acids. The CDR3 spells CSASYTGTGGPPGKTQYF. The CDR3 DNA is TGCAGTGCGTCCTACACCGGGACAGGGGGCCCTCCGGGAAAGACCCAGTACTTC.

This clonotype has just one count. V is TRBV15 and J is TRBJ1-1; D remains unclear. The CDR3 has 14 amino acids. V was clipped by 1 base and J by 2 bases, with 8 bases between them. Germline V gives CDR1 LNHNV, CDR2 YYDKDF (reference sequence). CDR3 protein: CATSRGVINTEAFF. The CDR3 DNA is TGTGCCACCAGCAGAGGGGTCATCAACACTGAAGCTTTCTTT.

There are many counts of this clonotype. The genes are TRBV20-1 and TRBJ2-2; 7 nucleotides line up with TRBD2. This CDR3 is 16 amino acids long. V was clipped by 0 bases and J by 3 bases; unmatched bases: 7. Germline assignment: CDR1 DFQATT and CDR2 SNEGSKA (reference sequence). The CDR3 bases are TGCAGTGCTAGAGATCTCAGCGGGGAGCACACCGGGGAGCTGTTTTTT. Its protein is CSARDLSGEHTGELFF.

This clonotype was counted ten times or more. The chain recombines TRBV5-1 with TRBJ1-5; D might be TRBD1 (6 bases). V was pared by 0 bases and J by 3 bases, with 10 bases between. The germline CDR1 and CDR2 sequences are SGHRS and YFSETQ. The CDR3 has 15 residues. Here the CDR3 reads CASSLGRGDNQPQHF. In DNA form, the CDR3 reads TGCGCCAGCAGCTTGGGCAGGGGCGACAATCAGCCCCAGCATTTT.

This clonotype was recorded many times. The chain employs TRBV12-3 or TRBV12-4 and TRBJ2-2; TRBD1 matches at 8 bases. This CDR3 is 19 amino acids long. V trimming: 1 base; J trimming: 3 bases; junction bases outside the gene matches: 13. CDR3 region: CASSLGTGNTGMYTGELFF. The CDR3 DNA is TGTGCCAGCAGTTTAGGGACAGGGAACACGGGGATGTACACCGGGGAGCTGTTTTTT.

In its sample, this clonotype was seen a few times. V is TRBV7-2 and J is TRBJ1-2, with D maybe TRBD1 (6 bases). This CDR3 contains 15 residues. Trimming removed 5 bases at V and 4 bases at J, with 17 bases between. Germline loops: CDR1 SGHTA, CDR2 FQGNSA. As DNA, the CDR3 is TGTGCCAGCAGCGCACAGGGAATTGGGAGCTATGGCTACACCTTC. It codes for CASSAQGIGSYGYTF.

This clonotype was counted at least ten times. The genes are TRBV5-1 and TRBJ2-1; either TRBD1 or TRBD2 may fit D (6 bases each). V lost 7 bases, J lost 16 bases, and 21 bases lay in between. The CDR3 length is 12 residues. Germline V gene lookup returns CDR1 SGHRS and CDR2 YFSETQ. The CDR3 sequence is CASGGGGGAEFF. The CDR3 nucleotides are TGCGCCAGCGGTGGAGGAGGGGGTGCGGAATTCTTC. The full variable domain, its missing parts supplied by reference TRBV5-1 and TRBJ2-1, is KAGVTQTPRYLIKTRGQQVTLSCSPISGHRSVSWYQQTPGQGLQFLFEYFSETQRNKGNFPGRFSGRQFSNSRSEMNVSTLELGDSALYLCASGGGGGAEFFGPGTRLTVL.

The table lists this clonotype with a few counts. The chain recombines TRBV29-1 with TRBJ1-2; D call uncertain. The CDR3 is made up of 11 amino acids. Trimming left V 0 bases short and J 4 bases short, with 3 bases between. The V gene's germline CDR1 is SQVTM and CDR2 ANQGSEA. The CDR3 coding sequence is TGCAGCGTTGAAGACCCCTATGGCTACACCTTC. Translating it yields CSVEDPYGYTF.

Ten or more counts support this clonotype. The chain joins TRBV5-1 to TRBJ2-1, with 8 bases that match TRBD2. Germline CDR1 is SGHRS and CDR2 is YFSETQ. There are 15 residues in the CDR3. J lost 3 bases, V lost 5 bases, and 7 bases had no gene match. The CDR3, as DNA: TGCGCCAGCAGGAATACGGGGGGGGTCTACAATGAGCAGTTCTTC. Translating gives CASRNTGGVYNEQFF.

This clonotype has ten or more counts. This chain connects TRBV12-3 or TRBV12-4 to TRBJ1-1; tentatively, D is TRBD1 (6 bases). V shed 7 bases and J shed 5 bases, with 17 bases lying between them. CDR3 size: 14 residues. CDR3 DNA sequence: TGTGCCAGCAACATCCTCCTCCAGGGGACTGAAGCTTTCTTT. Amino acid sequence: CASNILLQGTEAFF.

CDR3 nucleotides: TGTGCCATCAGTGAGTTCGGGAGAGTGAACACTGAAGCTTTCTTT. This encodes CAISEFGRVNTEAFF. The chain joins TRBV10-3 to TRBJ1-1; the D is unclear. Germline lookup yields CDR1 ENHRY and CDR2 SYGVKD. The ends were cut back, 1 base at V and 0 bases at J, with 9 bases in the middle. CDR3 length equals 15 residues.

This clonotype has a handful of counts. The chain recombines TRBV7-9 with TRBJ2-2; 7 bases map to TRBD1. V dropped 5 bases and J dropped 1; count of bases not matched to a gene: 4. The CDR3 is 15 amino acids. CDR1 is SEHNR, CDR2 FQNEAQ, per germline (reference sequence). The CDR3 reads CASSPDRWNTGELFF. In DNA, the CDR3 is TGTGCCAGCAGCCCGGACAGGTGGAACACCGGGGAGCTGTTTTTT.

This rearrangement joins TRBV5-1 to TRBJ1-2; 8 bases map to TRBD1. Germline trimming cut 4 bases from V and 3 bases from J; bases unmatched to any gene: 5. The CDR3 consists of 14 residues. Germline V CDR1 and CDR2: SGHRS, YFSETQ. The chain's CDR3 is CASSVSQGDYGYTF. For the CDR3, the DNA is TGCGCCAGCAGCGTCTCACAGGGGGACTATGGCTACACCTTC.

In this sample, this clonotype turned up many times. The chain employs TRBV12-3 or TRBV12-4 and TRBJ1-2, with 9 nucleotides matching TRBD1. Trimming took 6 bases from V and 5 from J; bases not matched to a gene: 13. The CDR3 extends over 16 amino acids. In DNA, the CDR3 is TGTGCCAGCAGCCTAAGGACAGGGGAAGGGGAGTATGGCTACACCTTC. It specifies CASSLRTGEGEYGYTF.

This clonotype was recorded at least ten times. The chain joins TRBV5-1 to TRBJ1-6; D is undetermined. The germline V and J ends were trimmed by 4 bases and 1 base, with 3 bases remaining between them. Germline CDR1 reads SGHRS; CDR2 reads YFSETQ. There are 13 residues in the CDR3. CDR3 protein: CASSQSYNSPLHF. The CDR3 DNA sequence: TGCGCCAGCAGCCAATCCTATAATTCACCCCTCCACTTT. The full variable domain, its missing parts supplied by reference TRBV5-1 and TRBJ1-6, is KAGVTQTPRYLIKTRGQQVTLSCSPISGHRSVSWYQQTPGQGLQFLFEYFSETQRNKGNFPGRFSGRQFSNSRSEMNVSTLELGDSALYLCASSQSYNSPLHFGNGTRLTVT.

This clonotype was counted ten times or more. The rearrangement uses TRBV12-3 or TRBV12-4 and TRBJ1-2, with D perhaps matching TRBD1 (5 bases). Deletions cut 4 bases from V and 8 bases from J, with 23 bases between. The CDR3 is 16 residues long. The CDR3, as DNA: TGTGCCAGCAGTTCCGACAAAGCAGGGATAGGTCGGGGCTACACCTTC. Its translation is CASSSDKAGIGRGYTF.

At least ten counts were recorded for this clonotype. This rearrangement joins TRBV2 to TRBJ2-5; D might be TRBD1 (6 bases). There are 13 residues in the CDR3. V dropped 6 bases and J dropped 5 bases, with 13 bases sitting between them. CDR1 is SNHLY and CDR2 is FYNNEI in the germline V gene. CDR3 region: CASSPTGSETQYF. CDR3 DNA sequence: TGTGCCAGCAGCCCTACAGGGTCGGAGACCCAGTACTTC.

In regard to this clonotype: This may be a read error: a much more frequent sequence differs by one nucleotide. The rearrangement uses TRBV5-1 and TRBJ2-5; unclear D gene. The CDR3 loop spans 14 amino acids. Germline-derived CDR1 and CDR2 are SGHRS and YFSETQ. V shed 2 bases and J shed 5 bases, with 13 bases lying between them. The CDR3, as DNA: TGCGCCAGCAGCTTCCAGACCGTTGGGGAGACCCAGTACTTC. Its protein is CASSFQTVGETQYF.

This clonotype was recorded a few times. This sequence joins TRBV29-1 and TRBJ1-1; D not certain. The CDR3 is made up of 12 amino acids. Germline lookup yields CDR1 SQVTM and CDR2 ANQGSEA. V lost 4 bases, J lost 1 base, and 7 bases lay in between. The CDR3 loop reads CSVVPGNTEAFF. As DNA, the CDR3 is TGCAGCGTTGTGCCCGGGAACACTGAAGCTTTCTTT. The variable domain in full, with the rest retrieved from reference TRBV29-1 and TRBJ1-1, is SAVISQKPSRDICQRGTSLTIQCQVDSQVTMMFWYRQQPGQSLTLIATANQGSEATYESGFVIDKFPISRPNLTFSTLTVSNMSPEDSSIYLCSVVPGNTEAFFGQGTRLTVV.